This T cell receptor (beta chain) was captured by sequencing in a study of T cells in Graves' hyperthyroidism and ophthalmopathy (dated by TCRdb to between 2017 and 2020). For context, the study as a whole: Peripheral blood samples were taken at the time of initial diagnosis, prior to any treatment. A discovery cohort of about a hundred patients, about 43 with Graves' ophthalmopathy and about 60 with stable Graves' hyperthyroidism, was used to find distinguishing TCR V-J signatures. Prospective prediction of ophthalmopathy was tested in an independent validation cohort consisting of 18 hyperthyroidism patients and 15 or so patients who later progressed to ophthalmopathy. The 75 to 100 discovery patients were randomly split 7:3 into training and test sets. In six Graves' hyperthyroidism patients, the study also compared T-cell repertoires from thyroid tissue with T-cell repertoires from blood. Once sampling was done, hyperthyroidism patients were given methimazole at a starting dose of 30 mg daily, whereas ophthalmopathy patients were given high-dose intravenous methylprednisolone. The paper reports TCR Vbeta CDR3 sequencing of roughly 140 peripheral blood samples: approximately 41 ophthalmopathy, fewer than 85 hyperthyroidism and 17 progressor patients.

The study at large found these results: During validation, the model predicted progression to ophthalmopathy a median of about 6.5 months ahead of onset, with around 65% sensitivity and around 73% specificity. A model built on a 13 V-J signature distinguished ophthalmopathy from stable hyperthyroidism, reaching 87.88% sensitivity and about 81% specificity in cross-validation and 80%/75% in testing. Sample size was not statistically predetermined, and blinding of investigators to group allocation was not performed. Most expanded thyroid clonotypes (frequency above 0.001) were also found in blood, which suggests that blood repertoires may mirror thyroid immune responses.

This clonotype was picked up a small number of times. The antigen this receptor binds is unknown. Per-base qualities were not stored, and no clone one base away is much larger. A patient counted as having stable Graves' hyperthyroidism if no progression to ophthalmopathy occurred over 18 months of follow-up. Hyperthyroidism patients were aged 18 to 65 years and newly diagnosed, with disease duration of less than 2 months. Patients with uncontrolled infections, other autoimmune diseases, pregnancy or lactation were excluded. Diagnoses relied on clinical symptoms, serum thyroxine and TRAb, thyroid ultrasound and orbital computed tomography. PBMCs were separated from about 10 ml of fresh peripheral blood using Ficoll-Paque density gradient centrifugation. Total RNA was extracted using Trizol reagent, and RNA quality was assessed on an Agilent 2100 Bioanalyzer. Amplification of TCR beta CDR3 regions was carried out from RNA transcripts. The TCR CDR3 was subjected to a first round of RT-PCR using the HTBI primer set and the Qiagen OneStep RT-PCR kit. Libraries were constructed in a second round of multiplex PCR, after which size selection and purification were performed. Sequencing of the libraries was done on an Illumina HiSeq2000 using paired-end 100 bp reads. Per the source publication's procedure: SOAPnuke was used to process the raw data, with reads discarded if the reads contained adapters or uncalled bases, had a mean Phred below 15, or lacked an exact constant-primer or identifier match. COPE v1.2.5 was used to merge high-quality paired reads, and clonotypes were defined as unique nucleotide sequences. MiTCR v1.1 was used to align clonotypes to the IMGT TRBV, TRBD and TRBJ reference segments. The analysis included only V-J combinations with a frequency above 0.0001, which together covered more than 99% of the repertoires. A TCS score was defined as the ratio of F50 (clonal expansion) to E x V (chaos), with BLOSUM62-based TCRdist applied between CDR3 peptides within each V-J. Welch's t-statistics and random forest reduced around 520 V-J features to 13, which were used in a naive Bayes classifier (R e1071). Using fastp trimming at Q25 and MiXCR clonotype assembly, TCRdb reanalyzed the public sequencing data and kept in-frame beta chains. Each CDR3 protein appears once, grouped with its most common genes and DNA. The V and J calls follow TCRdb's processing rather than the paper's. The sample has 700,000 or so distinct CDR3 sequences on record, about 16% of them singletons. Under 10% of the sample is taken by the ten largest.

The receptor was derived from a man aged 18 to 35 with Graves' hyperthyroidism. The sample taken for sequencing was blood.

The nucleotides are TGCAGTGCTTTTAACACAGGGGAGGGGGAGACCCAGTACTTC. Its amino acids are CSAFNTGEGETQYF. This receptor chain uses TRBV20-1 and TRBJ2-5; the D element might be TRBD1 or TRBD2, as each aligns at 7 bases. From a lookup of the germline V gene (reference sequence), CDR1 and CDR2 are DFQATT and SNEGSKA. V loses 5 bases of germline sequence and J loses 5 bases, and the interval between the two ends is 18 bases. There are 14 amino acids in the CDR3, from cysteine to phenylalanine inclusive. Just CDR3 DNA is preserved here, 42 bases in frame from base 1.